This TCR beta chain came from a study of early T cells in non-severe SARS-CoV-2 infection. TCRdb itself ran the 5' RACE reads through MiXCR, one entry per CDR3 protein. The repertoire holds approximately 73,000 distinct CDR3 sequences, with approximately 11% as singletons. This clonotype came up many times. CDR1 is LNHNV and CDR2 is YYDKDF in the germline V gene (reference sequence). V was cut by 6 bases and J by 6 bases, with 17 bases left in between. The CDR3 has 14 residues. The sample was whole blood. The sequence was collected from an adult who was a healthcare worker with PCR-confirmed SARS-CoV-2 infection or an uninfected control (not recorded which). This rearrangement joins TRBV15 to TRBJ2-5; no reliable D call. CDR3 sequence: CATSFGTVEQTQYF. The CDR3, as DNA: TGTGCCACCAGTTTCGGAACAGTGGAACAGACCCAGTACTTC.